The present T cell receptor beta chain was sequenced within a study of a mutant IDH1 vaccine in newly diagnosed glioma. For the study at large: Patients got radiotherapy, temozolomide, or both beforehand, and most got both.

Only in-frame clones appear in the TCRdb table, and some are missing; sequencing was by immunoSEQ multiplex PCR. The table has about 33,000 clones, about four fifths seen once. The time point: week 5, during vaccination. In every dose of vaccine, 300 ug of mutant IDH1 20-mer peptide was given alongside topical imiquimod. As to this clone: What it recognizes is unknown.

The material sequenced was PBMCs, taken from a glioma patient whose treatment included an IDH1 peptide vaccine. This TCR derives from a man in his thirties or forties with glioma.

The CDR3 nucleotides read TGCGCCAGCAGTGAGTCGAGTCGAAGTTTGGGAGAGCAGTACTTC. This gives the protein CASSESSRSLGEQYF. The V and J genes are TRBV10-1 and TRBJ2-7; D gene unclear. Looked up from germline, CDR1 is WNHNN and CDR2 is SYGVQD (reference sequence). The CDR3 extends over 15 amino acids. The V end lost 0 bases, the J end lost 7 bases, and 16 bases lay between the germline ends.